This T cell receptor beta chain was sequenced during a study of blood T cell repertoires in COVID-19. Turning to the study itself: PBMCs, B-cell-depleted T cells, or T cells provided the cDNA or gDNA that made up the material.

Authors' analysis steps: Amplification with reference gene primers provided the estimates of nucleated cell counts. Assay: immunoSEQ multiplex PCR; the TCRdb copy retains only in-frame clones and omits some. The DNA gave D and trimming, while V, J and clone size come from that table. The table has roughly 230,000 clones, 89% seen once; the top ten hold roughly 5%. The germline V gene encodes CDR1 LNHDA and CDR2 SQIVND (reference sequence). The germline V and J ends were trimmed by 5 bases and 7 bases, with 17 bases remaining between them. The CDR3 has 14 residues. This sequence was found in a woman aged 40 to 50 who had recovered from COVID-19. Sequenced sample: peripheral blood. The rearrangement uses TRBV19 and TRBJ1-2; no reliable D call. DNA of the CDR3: TGTGCCAGTAGTCCCCGGTGGCTGCGGAGTGGCTACACCTTC. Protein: CASSPRWLRSGYTF.